Following are 27 T cell receptor beta chains from one sample sequenced in a study of blood T cell repertoires in COVID-19. Method: immunoSEQ multiplex PCR; TCRdb's copy keeps in-frame clones and lacks some. There are under 250,000 clones in the sample; 80% to 90% occur only once, and about 8.9% lies in the top ten. The sequenced sample was peripheral blood. The receptors here all came from a woman between 45 and 65 years old with acute or convalescent COVID-19.

This clone was counted a few times. The rearrangement joins TRBV5-1 to TRBJ2-5, with TRBD2 matching over 7 bases. V trimming: 4 bases; J trimming: 5 bases; junction bases outside the gene matches: 17. The germline V gene has CDR1 SGHRS and CDR2 YFSETQ. CDR3 length equals 17 residues. The CDR3 protein is CASSLGTTQWSLETQYF. CDR3 bases: TGCGCCAGCAGCCTTGGGACTACGCAGTGGTCCCTGGAGACCCAGTACTTC.

There are a few counts of this clone. This chain's CDR3 is CASSSKGTLMGYTF. CDR3 DNA sequence: TGTGCCAGCAGCTCAAAAGGGACTCTAATGGGCTACACCTTC. This chain uses TRBV5-4 with TRBJ1-2, with D possibly matching TRBD1 (5 bases). Germline CDR1 is SGHNT and CDR2 is YYREEE (reference sequence). The CDR3 extends over 14 amino acids. Trimming took 3 bases from V and 8 from J, leaving 17 bases between them.

The chain is built from TRBV28 and TRBJ1-2; maybe TRBD1 (5 bases). Trimming took off 7 bases at V and 5 bases at J, with 23 bases between the two ends. CDR1 MDHEN and CDR2 SYDVKM come from the germline V gene. The CDR3 spans 16 residues. The CDR3 loop reads CASTPGGVGADYGYTF. The CDR3 coding sequence is TGTGCCAGCACCCCCGGGGGTGTGGGCGCAGATTATGGCTACACCTTC.

This clone has just one count. The chain joins TRBV27 to TRBJ1-1; 8 bases line up with TRBD1. Trimming cost V 6 bases and J 2 bases; bases outside gene matches: 5. Per germline, CDR1 MNHEY and CDR2 SMNVEV (reference sequence). This CDR3 has 14 residues. Here the CDR3 reads CASRGTGSNTEAFF. The CDR3 coding sequence is TGTGCCAGCAGGGGGACAGGTAGTAACACTGAAGCTTTCTTT.

V is TRBV20-1 and J is TRBJ2-1; 8 bases are shared with TRBD2. In germline, CDR1 is DFQATT, CDR2 SNEGSKA (reference sequence). CDR3 length equals 15 residues. The ends lost 3 bases at V and 7 bases at J; junction bases unmatched: 11. The CDR3 region has the DNA TGCAGTGCTAGTCAGGAGGCGGGAGGTATGAATGAGCAGTTCTTC. This encodes CSASQEAGGMNEQFF.

A single count supports this clone. The V and J genes are TRBV9 and TRBJ2-7; TRBD2 matches at 8 bases. Germline loops: CDR1 SGDLS, CDR2 YYNGEE. The J segment lost 2 bases and the V segment lost 0 bases, leaving 7 bases of the junction unmatched. CDR3 length equals 16 residues. CDR3 in DNA: TGTGCCAGCAGCGTAGAAGGGACTAGTCGCACCTACGAGCAGTACTTC. This translates into CASSVEGTSRTYEQYF.

The rearrangement joins TRBV7-9 to TRBJ2-1; D ambiguous. Trimming stripped 4 bases from V and 6 bases from J, with 10 bases between. Germline CDR1 reads SEHNR; CDR2 reads FQNEAQ (reference sequence). The CDR3 spans 13 residues. The CDR3 loop reads CASSSIPGNEQFF. DNA for the CDR3: TGTGCCAGCAGCTCAATACCCGGCAATGAGCAGTTCTTC.

This clone was seen only once. The J gene is TRBJ2-3, the V gene TRBV27; 7 nucleotides align to TRBD2. The germline gives CDR1 MNHEY, CDR2 SMNVEV (reference sequence). Losses at the gene ends were 1 base for V and 2 bases for J; bases not matched to a gene: 9. The CDR3 is made up of 17 amino acids. This chain's CDR3 is CASSLWVPSGDTDTQYF. As DNA, the CDR3 is TGTGCCAGCAGTTTATGGGTTCCAAGCGGGGACACAGATACGCAGTATTTT.

The gene calls are TRBV9 and TRBJ1-4; 9 bases map to TRBD1. The V and J ends lost 2 bases and 8 bases, in that order; junction bases with no gene match: 7. Germline-derived CDR1 and CDR2 are SGDLS and YYNGEE. The CDR3 length is 15 residues. CDR3 sequence (DNA): TGTGCCAGCAGCGTTAGGGGACAGGGTCGCGAAAAACTGTTTTTT. This translates into CASSVRGQGREKLFF.

The chain uses TRBV7-8 and TRBJ2-5, with TRBD2 matching 7 bases. The CDR3 covers 15 residues. Germline trimming cut 0 bases from V and 4 bases from J; bases unmatched to any gene: 5. Germline CDR1 reads SGHVS; CDR2 reads FQNEAQ. CDR3 sequence: CASSLAGGPGETQYF. CDR3 DNA: TGTGCCAGCAGCTTAGCGGGAGGGCCGGGAGAGACCCAGTACTTC.

The chain is built from TRBV5-4 and TRBJ1-1, with TRBD1 matching 8 bases. CDR1 and CDR2 (germline): SGHNT, YYREEE (reference sequence). This CDR3 has 16 amino acids. Trimming cost V 4 bases and J 2 bases; bases outside gene matches: 10. In DNA form, the CDR3 reads TGTGCCAGCAGCCCCCGGACAGGGACCCAAAACACTGAAGCTTTCTTT. Amino acids: CASSPRTGTQNTEAFF.

This rearrangement joins TRBV18 to TRBJ2-1, with no clear D. This CDR3 is 13 amino acids long. Looked up from germline, CDR1 is KGHSH and CDR2 is LQKENI. Trimming took 3 bases from V and 4 from J, leaving 7 bases between them. In DNA, the CDR3 is TGTGCCAGCTCACCCGGCAGGTACAATGAGCAGTTCTTC. It yields the protein CASSPGRYNEQFF.

This clone was seen repeatedly, ten times or more. The rearrangement joins TRBV10-1 to TRBJ1-4, with 7 positions matching TRBD1. Germline-derived CDR1 and CDR2 are WNHNN and SYGVQD (reference sequence). This CDR3 is built from 13 residues. V trimming: 3 bases; J trimming: 10 bases; junction bases outside the gene matches: 5. The CDR3 sequence: CASSDGAGGKLFF. The DNA for the CDR3 is TGCGCCAGCAGTGATGGAGCAGGGGGAAAACTGTTTTTT.

Details on this clone: The same CDR3 also results from other DNA sequences found in this sample. The chain is built from TRBV5-4 and TRBJ2-3, with 10 bases lining up with TRBD2. The CDR3 has 16 amino acids. V lost 0 bases to trimming and J lost 1 base; unmatched junction nucleotides: 2. Germline V gives CDR1 SGHNT, CDR2 YYREEE (reference sequence). The CDR3 here is CASSLGTSGRTDTQYF. The CDR3 nucleotides are TGTGCCAGCAGCTTGGGGACTAGCGGTCGCACAGATACGCAGTATTTT.

The chain couples TRBV24-1 to TRBJ2-1; D remains unclear. The CDR3 loop spans 12 amino acids. V was clipped by 8 bases and J by 4 bases, with 8 bases between them. Looked up from germline, CDR1 is KGHDR and CDR2 is SFDVKD. CDR3 DNA: TGTGCCACCAACCCACGGTACAATGAGCAGTTCTTC. This sequence encodes CATNPRYNEQFF.

Turning to this clone: Other nucleotide sequences in the sample specify the same CDR3. The chain is built from TRBV24-1 and TRBJ2-3; D not certain. Germline CDR1 and CDR2: KGHDR and SFDVKD. This CDR3 comprises 12 residues. Trimming stripped 1 base from V and 5 bases from J, with 3 bases between. The CDR3 region has the DNA TGTGCCACCAGTGATTTTAGAGATACGCAGTATTTT. This codes for CATSDFRDTQYF.

Only one count was recorded for this clone. CDR3 bases: TGTGCCAGCAGTTTCCAGACGGGTCAAGGCTCGTACGAGCAGTACTTC. This codes for CASSFQTGQGSYEQYF. The rearrangement uses TRBV6-5 and TRBJ2-7; D uncertain. V lost 4 bases to trimming and J lost 4 bases, with 20 bases between them. This CDR3 spans 16 amino acids. The germline V gene has CDR1 MNHEY and CDR2 SVGAGI.

The V and J genes are TRBV7-2 and TRBJ1-5; tentatively, D is TRBD1 (5 bases). This CDR3 spans 15 amino acids. Trimming removed 1 base at V and 6 bases at J, with 13 bases between. CDR1 SGHTA and CDR2 FQGNSA come from the germline V gene. The DNA for the CDR3 is TGTGCCAGCAGCTTAGGGGGTCTCGGGGGTCAGCCCCAGCATTTT. Protein sequence: CASSLGGLGGQPQHF.

This chain uses TRBV25-1 with TRBJ2-2; 11 nucleotides agree with TRBD2. V dropped 4 bases and J dropped 6; count of bases not matched to a gene: 4. This CDR3 spans 15 amino acids. Germline V lookup: CDR1 MGHDK, CDR2 SYGVNS. The CDR3 protein is CASSVSGRVSGELFF. The DNA for the CDR3 is TGTGCCAGCAGTGTTAGCGGGAGGGTCTCCGGGGAGCTGTTTTTT.

The rearrangement uses TRBV19 and TRBJ1-5, with 9 bases identical to TRBD1. The CDR3 is made up of 13 amino acids. With 6 bases clipped from V and 4 bases from J, the junction kept 1 base outside the gene matches. Germline CDR1 is LNHDA and CDR2 is SQIVND (reference sequence). In DNA form, the CDR3 reads TGTGCCAGTAGGGGGACAGGGAATCAGCCCCAGCATTTT. This translates into CASRGTGNQPQHF.

The V call is TRBV18, the J call TRBJ2-7; 9 bases agree with TRBD1. Germline trimming cut 8 bases from V and 3 bases from J; bases unmatched to any gene: 5. The V gene's germline CDR1 is KGHSH and CDR2 LQKENI. The CDR3 contains 13 residues. The CDR3 DNA sequence: TGTGCCAGCCAACCGACAGGGGGCTACGAGCAGTACTTC. It translates to CASQPTGGYEQYF.

The rearrangement links TRBV25-1 to TRBJ2-1; D gene uncertain. The CDR3 runs 14 residues. V lost 5 bases and J 4 bases, leaving 12 bases between the germline ends. Germline V gene sequence: CDR1 MGHDK, CDR2 SYGVNS. CDR3 bases: TGTGCCAGCAGTAAAGAGCCACCTTACAATGAGCAGTTCTTC. This translates into CASSKEPPYNEQFF. Drawing the rest from reference TRBV25-1 and TRBJ2-1, the complete variable domain is EADIYQTPRYLVIGTGKKITLECSQTMGHDKMYWYQQDPGMELHLIHYSYGVNSTEKGDLSSESTVSRIRTEHFPLTLESARPSHTSQYLCASSKEPPYNEQFFGPGTRLTVL.

The V and J genes are TRBV2 and TRBJ2-5; D possibly corresponds to TRBD2 (6 bases). Germline-derived CDR1 and CDR2 are SNHLY and FYNNEI. CDR3 length: 13 amino acids. Between the trimmed V and J ends, which lost 2 bases and 5 bases, there was a span of 9 bases. The CDR3 loop is CASSEWDSETQYF. The CDR3 DNA is TGTGCCAGCAGTGAATGGGACTCGGAGACCCAGTACTTC.

The CDR3 DNA reads as TGTGCCAGTAGTGGGCAGGGGGGCACAGATACGCAGTATTTT. Amino acids: CASSGQGGTDTQYF. This rearrangement joins TRBV19 to TRBJ2-3; 7 bases are a match to TRBD1. The length of the CDR3 is 14 residues. Germline V gene sequence: CDR1 LNHDA, CDR2 SQIVND (reference sequence). With V trimmed by 5 bases and J by 1 base, 3 bases remained unmatched.

V usage is TRBV19 and J usage is TRBJ2-2; D is perhaps TRBD2 (7 bases). V gave up 3 bases and J gave up 0 bases, with 20 bases separating them. This CDR3 region has 19 residues. CDR1 LNHDA and CDR2 SQIVND come from the germline V gene (reference sequence). CDR3 in DNA: TGTGCCAGTAGTATGATTTACGGGGGGCGAAGAACGAACACCGGGGAGCTGTTTTTT. Protein product: CASSMIYGGRRTNTGELFF.

The V call is TRBV7-2, the J call TRBJ2-3; D gene ambiguous. The germline V and J ends were trimmed by 5 bases and 2 bases, with 5 bases remaining between them. From germline, CDR1 is SGHTA and CDR2 FQGNSA. CDR3 length: 12 residues. CDR3 sequence (DNA): TGTGCCAGCAGCCCCTACACAGATACGCAGTATTTT. Translated: CASSPYTDTQYF.

The chain uses TRBV5-5 and TRBJ2-7; 10 positions agree with TRBD1. The CDR3 loop spans 13 amino acids. Germline V CDR1 and CDR2: SGHKS, YYEKEE (reference sequence). With 2 bases clipped from V and 7 bases from J, the junction kept 3 bases outside the gene matches. In DNA, the CDR3 is TGTGCCAGCAGCTTCACGGGACAGGGGGAGCAGTACTTC. It encodes CASSFTGQGEQYF.